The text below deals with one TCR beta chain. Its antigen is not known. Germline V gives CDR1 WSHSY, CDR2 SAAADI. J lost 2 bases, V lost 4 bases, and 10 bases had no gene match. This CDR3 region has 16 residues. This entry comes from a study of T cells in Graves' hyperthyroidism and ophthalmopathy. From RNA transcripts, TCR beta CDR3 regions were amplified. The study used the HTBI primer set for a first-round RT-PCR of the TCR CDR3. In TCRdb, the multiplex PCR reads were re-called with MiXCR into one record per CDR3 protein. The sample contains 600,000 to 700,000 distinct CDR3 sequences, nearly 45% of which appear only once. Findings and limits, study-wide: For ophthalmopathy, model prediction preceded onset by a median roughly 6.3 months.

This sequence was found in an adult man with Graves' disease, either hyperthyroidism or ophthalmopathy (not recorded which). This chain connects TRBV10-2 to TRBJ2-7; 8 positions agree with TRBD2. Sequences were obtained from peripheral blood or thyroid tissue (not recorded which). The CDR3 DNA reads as TGCGCCAGCAGTGGCTTCAGCGGGAGTGGTACCTACGAGCAGTACTTC. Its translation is CASSGFSGSGTYEQYF.